Sequencing of this T cell receptor (beta chain) was carried out in a study of shared T cell receptors in the human thymus. Sequencing used immunoSEQ multiplex PCR; TCRdb keeps in-frame clones, though not all of them. The table lists hundreds of thousands of clones, about 87% of them singletons. Per the germline V gene, CDR1 is SNHLY and CDR2 is FYNNEI. V lost 6 bases, J lost 2 bases, and 17 bases lay in between. The CDR3 spans 15 residues. The data were also submitted as part of a second study, on human thymus T cells. Turning to that study: Thymus was obtained from resections taken during corrective heart surgery.

This TCR was sampled from a boy younger than two with a congenital heart defect. The sample comprised thymocytes. The chain employs TRBV2 and TRBJ2-7; D perhaps matches TRBD1 (6 bases). CDR3 residues: CASRQRDMETYEQYF. DNA for the CDR3: TGTGCCAGCAGACAACGGGACATGGAAACCTACGAGCAGTACTTC.